This T cell receptor beta chain was identified during a study of identical twins. Via MiXCR, TCRdb re-called the 5' RACE reads, giving one row per CDR3 protein. The repertoire holds some 570,000 distinct CDR3 sequences, around 24% seen once, with 0.45% to 0.5% in the top ten. Looked up from germline, CDR1 is LGHNA and CDR2 is YNFKEQ. CDR3 length: 17 residues. J gave up 2 bases and V 0 bases, and 2 bases lay outside the gene matches. This sample was also put to use in a study of yellow fever vaccine responses in identical twins.

The V call is TRBV4-2, the J call TRBJ2-6; TRBD1 aligns across 9 bases. This receptor was obtained from a woman aged 18-29 years in good health. Sequenced material: CD4+ T cells sorted from blood. CDR3 protein: CASSQEGQGTGANVLTF. The DNA for the CDR3 is TGTGCCAGCAGCCAAGAAGGACAGGGGACTGGGGCCAACGTCCTGACTTTC.